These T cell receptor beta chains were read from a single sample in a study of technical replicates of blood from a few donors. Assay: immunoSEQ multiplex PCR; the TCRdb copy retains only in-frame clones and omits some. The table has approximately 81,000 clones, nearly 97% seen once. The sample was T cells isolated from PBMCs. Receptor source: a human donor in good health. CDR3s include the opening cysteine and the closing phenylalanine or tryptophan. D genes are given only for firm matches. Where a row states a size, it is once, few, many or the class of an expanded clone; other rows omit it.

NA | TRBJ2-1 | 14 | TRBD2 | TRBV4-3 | TGCGCCAGCAGCCGTAGACTAGCGGGAGTCGAGCAGTTCTTC | CASSRRLAGVEQFF
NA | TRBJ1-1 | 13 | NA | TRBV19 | TGTGCCAGTAGTATTCCCGGGAACACTGAAGCTTTCTTT | CASSIPGNTEAFF
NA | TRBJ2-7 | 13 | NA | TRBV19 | TGTGCCAGTAGTTCGGGACTCTCCTACGAGCAGTACTTC | CASSSGLSYEQYF
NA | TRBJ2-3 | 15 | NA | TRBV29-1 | TGCAGCGTTGAAGATCACAGCATTCGAACAGATACGCAGTATTTT | CSVEDHSIRTDTQYF
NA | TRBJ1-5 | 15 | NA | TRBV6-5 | TGTGCCAGCAGTTACTCGAGCGGGTATAATCAGCCCCAGCATTTT | CASSYSSGYNQPQHF
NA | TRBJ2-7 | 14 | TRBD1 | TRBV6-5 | TGTGCCAGCAGTTACCCCGACAGGGGCTACGAGCAGTACTTC | CASSYPDRGYEQYF
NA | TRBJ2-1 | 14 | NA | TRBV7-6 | TGTGCCAGCAGCTCCACTGAGCGACACAATGAGCAGTTCTTC | CASSSTERHNEQFF
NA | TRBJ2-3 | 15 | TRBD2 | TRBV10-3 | TGTGCCATCAGTCGGGATAGCGGGAACACAGATACGCAGTATTTT | CAISRDSGNTDTQYF
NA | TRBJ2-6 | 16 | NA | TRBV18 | TGTGCCAGCTCACCTCCGTCAGGGCCTGGGGCCAACGTCCTGACTTTC | CASSPPSGPGANVLTF
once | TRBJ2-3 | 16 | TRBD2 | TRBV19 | TGTGCCAGTAGTATAGTAAGGACTAGCGGCACAGATACGCAGTATTTT | CASSIVRTSGTDTQYF
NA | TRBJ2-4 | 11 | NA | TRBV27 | TGTGCCAGCAGTTTCGGAAACATTCAGTACTTC | CASSFGNIQYF
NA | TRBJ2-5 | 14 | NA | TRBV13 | TGTGCCAGCACCCTTAGGGCCGGGGTAGAGACCCAGTACTTC | CASTLRAGVETQYF
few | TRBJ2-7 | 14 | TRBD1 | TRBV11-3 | TGTGCCAGCAGCTTCGGCAGGGGGCTAAACGAGCAGTACTTC | CASSFGRGLNEQYF
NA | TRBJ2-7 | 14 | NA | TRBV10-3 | TGTGCCATCAGTGAGGCTGGTAGCACCTACGAGCAGTACTTC | CAISEAGSTYEQYF
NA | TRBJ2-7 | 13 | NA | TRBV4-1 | TGCGCCAGCAGCCACCCAGGCAGCTACGAGCAGTACTTC | CASSHPGSYEQYF
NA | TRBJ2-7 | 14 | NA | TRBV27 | TGTGCCAGCACGAGCGGAAGAGCCTCCTACGAGCAGTACTTC | CASTSGRASYEQYF
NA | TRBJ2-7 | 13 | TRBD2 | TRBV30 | TGTGCCTGGACCCAGCGGGGTACCTACGAGCAGTACTTC | CAWTQRGTYEQYF
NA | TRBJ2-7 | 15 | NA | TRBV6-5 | TGTGCCAGCAGTCCGAGGGTCGTAAAAACCTACGAGCAGTACTTC | CASSPRVVKTYEQYF
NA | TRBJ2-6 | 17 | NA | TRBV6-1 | TGTGCCAGCAGTGGGACAGAAAGAGGAACTGGGGCCAACGTCCTGACTTTC | CASSGTERGTGANVLTF
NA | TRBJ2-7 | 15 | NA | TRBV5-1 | TGCGCCAGCAGCGAACATTTTGACAGCACCTACGAGCAGTACTTC | CASSEHFDSTYEQYF
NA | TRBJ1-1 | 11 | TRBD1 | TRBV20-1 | TGCAGTGCTAGAGGACAGGGTGAAGCTTTCTTT | CSARGQGEAFF
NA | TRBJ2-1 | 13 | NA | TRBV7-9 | TGTGCCAGCAGCTTGTCGAACAACAATGAGCAGTTCTTC | CASSLSNNNEQFF
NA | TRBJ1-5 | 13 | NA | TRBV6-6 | TGTGCCAGCAGCTATGACAGCTATCAGCCCCAGCATTTT | CASSYDSYQPQHF
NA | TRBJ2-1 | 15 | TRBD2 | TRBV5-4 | TGTGCCAGCAGCGGAACTAGCGGGAGGGCCGCTGAGCAGTTCTTC | CASSGTSGRAAEQFF
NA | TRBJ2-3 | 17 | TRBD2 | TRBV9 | TGTGCCAGCAGCGTAAGTTCAAGCGGGAGCCCCCGGAATACGCAGTATTTT | CASSVSSSGSPRNTQYF
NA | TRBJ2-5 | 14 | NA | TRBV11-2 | TGTGCCAGCAGCATTACAGGGCTCCAAGAGACCCAGTACTTC | CASSITGLQETQYF
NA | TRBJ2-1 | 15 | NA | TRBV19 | TGTGCCAGCAACCCCAGTCTGTGGACAGACAATGAGCAGTTCTTC | CASNPSLWTDNEQFF
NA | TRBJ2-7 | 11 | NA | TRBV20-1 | TGCAGTGCTAACGACGGGTACGAGCAGTACTTC | CSANDGYEQYF
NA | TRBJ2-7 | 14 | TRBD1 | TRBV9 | TGTGCCAGCAGCGTAGACAGGGGCCTACAAGAGCAGTACTTC | CASSVDRGLQEQYF
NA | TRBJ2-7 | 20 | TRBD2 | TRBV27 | TGTGCCAGCAGTTTTAATAGCCCCACTAGGCGGGAGGCGTCCTCCTACGAGCAGTACTTC | CASSFNSPTRREASSYEQYF
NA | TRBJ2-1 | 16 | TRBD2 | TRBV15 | TGTGCCACCAGCGAACCAATCCGGGACTACTACAATGAGCAGTTCTTC | CATSEPIRDYYNEQFF
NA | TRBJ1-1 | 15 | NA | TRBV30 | TGTGCCTGGAGTGTAACCCCCTGGGGAGTCACTGAAGCTTTCTTT | CAWSVTPWGVTEAFF
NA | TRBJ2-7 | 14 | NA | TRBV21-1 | TGTGCCAGCAGCCCGCGGACACCCGCCTACGAGCAGTACTTC | CASSPRTPAYEQYF
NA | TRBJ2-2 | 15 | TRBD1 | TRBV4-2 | TGTGCCAGCAGCCAAACCGGGACAGACACCGGGGAGCTGTTTTTT | CASSQTGTDTGELFF
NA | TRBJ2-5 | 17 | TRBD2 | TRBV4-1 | TGCGCCAGCAGCAAAGAAGGAACTAGCGGGAGGTTCGAGACCCAGTACTTC | CASSKEGTSGRFETQYF